The 5 T cell receptor beta chains given below trace back to one sample, sequenced in a study of molecular identifiers for immune sequencing clone quantification. MiXCR, run by TCRdb on the PCR reads, gives a single entry per CDR3 protein. The table shows over 600,000 distinct CDR3 sequences, with about 20% occurring only once. Material: naive CD8+ T cells from blood, with Jurkat cell RNA spiked in. Noted subset: FACS-sorted CD8+CD4-CCR7+CD45RA+ naive T cells. These receptors originate from a human donor in good health. Some libraries in this study had Jurkat cell RNA spiked in.

The rearrangement uses TRBV4-3 and TRBJ2-7; no clear D. The CDR3 loop spans 15 amino acids. Looked up from germline, CDR1 is LGHNA and CDR2 is YSLEER. Trimming took 0 bases from V and 4 from J, leaving 13 bases between them. The DNA for the CDR3 is TGCGCCAGCAGCCAAGATTTCCTGTCCCTTTACGAGCAGTACTTC. As protein: CASSQDFLSLYEQYF.

Comments on this clonotype: This may arise from a read error, as a much more abundant clone is one base away. This chain connects TRBV28 to TRBJ1-5, with no clear D. The length of the CDR3 is 12 residues. The V end lost 2 bases, the J end lost 15 bases, and 14 bases lay between the germline ends. CDR1 is MDHEN and CDR2 is SYDVKM in the germline V gene. This CDR3 reads CASSLTGVVRHF. The CDR3 DNA is TGTGCCAGCAGTTTAACTGGGGTTGTCCGGCATTTT. Complete variable domain (other parts from reference TRBV28 and TRBJ1-5): DVKVTQSSRYLVKRTGEKVFLECVQDMDHENMFWYRQDPGLGLRLIYFSYDVKMKEKGDIPEGYSVSREKKERFSLILESASTNQTSMYLCASSLTGVVRHFGDGTRLSIL.

This clonotype appeared many times. The junction departs from germline at one end; a sequencing error may be responsible. V usage is TRBV7-7 and J usage is TRBJ2-7, with 8 bases fitting TRBD1. The CDR3 sequence is 15 residues long. Germline CDR1 and CDR2: SSHAT and FNYEAQ (reference sequence). The CDR3 DNA reads as TGTGCTAGCAGCCCCTGGACAGGGAGCTCCTACGAGCAGTACTTC. Protein: CASSPWTGSSYEQYF.

With respect to this clonotype: This may be a read error: a much more frequent sequence differs by one nucleotide. V and J are TRBV20-1 and TRBJ1-1; tentative D call: TRBD1 (5 bases). The V gene's germline CDR1 is DFQATT and CDR2 SNEGSKA (reference sequence). With 7 bases removed from V and 6 bases from J, the gap between germline ends came to 15 bases. The CDR3 contains 12 residues. For the CDR3, the DNA is TGCAGTGTTGGGGGAATGCGGGCTGAAGCTTTCTTT. It specifies CSVGGMRAEAFF.

This clonotype was seen many times. This chain uses TRBV29-1 with TRBJ1-5; D unresolved. V lost 0 bases and J 6 bases, leaving 15 bases between the germline ends. CDR3 length: 15 residues. Germline loops: CDR1 SQVTM, CDR2 ANQGSEA. This CDR3 reads CSVEDPSNPGQPQHF. The CDR3, as DNA: TGCAGCGTTGAAGATCCCTCAAACCCCGGTCAGCCCCAGCATTTT.